A single sample is the source of the 18 T cell receptor beta chains below, sequenced in a study of T cell repertoires in cytomegalovirus infection. These receptors have no identified antigens. MiXCR, applied by TCRdb to the reads, yields one record per CDR3 protein. The top ten clones hold roughly 20% of a sample with hundreds of thousands of distinct CDR3 sequences, approximately 33% of them seen once. The sequences come from cultured PBMCs, collected from culture after CMV antigen stimulation. These receptors were taken from a human donor in good health (CMV status not recorded). Some clones in this sample may be carry-over from other donors' samples.

The rearrangement joins TRBV27 to TRBJ2-7, with 8 bases identical to TRBD2. The CDR3 loop spans 18 amino acids. V shed 3 bases, J shed 5 bases, and the junction held 18 bases outside the gene matches. CDR1 is MNHEY and CDR2 is SMNVEV in the germline V gene (reference sequence). The CDR3 DNA reads TGTGCCAGCAGTTTCGGCAGGGTAGCGGGGCCTGTCCGGAACGAGCAGTACTTC. It codes for CASSFGRVAGPVRNEQYF.

J is TRBJ2-1 and V is TRBV28, with 14 bases matching TRBD2. CDR1 is MDHEN, CDR2 SYDVKM, per germline. The CDR3 covers 16 residues. V shed 5 bases and J 4 bases; nucleotides not matched to a gene: 4. For the CDR3, the DNA is TGTGCCAGCAGTGGGACTAGCGGGAGTAGGTACAATGAGCAGTTCTTC. Its translation: CASSGTSGSRYNEQFF.

The genes are TRBV10-3 and TRBJ2-3; D gene unclear. Germline assignment: CDR1 ENHRY and CDR2 SYGVKD. There are 16 residues in the CDR3. V lost 3 bases to trimming and J lost 2 bases, with 15 bases between them. The CDR3 nucleotides read TGTGCCATCAGTGACCCTGTCCGAGGTGTCACAGATACGCAGTATTTT. Its protein is CAISDPVRGVTDTQYF.

This clonotype was seen ten or more times. The V call is TRBV7-2, the J call TRBJ2-5; TRBD1 agrees at 7 bases. This CDR3 region has 14 residues. Germline V gene sequence: CDR1 SGHTA, CDR2 FQGNSA. V trimming: 5 bases; J trimming: 5 bases; junction bases outside the gene matches: 8. Here the CDR3 reads CASSPTGVRETQYF. The CDR3 DNA follows: TGTGCCAGCAGCCCAACAGGGGTTCGGGAGACCCAGTACTTC.

There are a few counts of this clonotype. V is TRBV7-8 and J is TRBJ2-7, with D perhaps matching TRBD1 or TRBD2 (5 bases each). The V and J ends lost 5 bases and 5 bases respectively, with 19 bases between them. The CDR3 sequence is 15 residues long. The germline gives CDR1 SGHVS, CDR2 FQNEAQ. The CDR3 loop reads CASSPRDPRPDEQYF. DNA of the CDR3: TGTGCCAGCAGCCCCCGGGACCCTAGACCCGACGAGCAGTACTTC.

The V call is TRBV2, the J call TRBJ1-1; D ambiguous. Between the trimmed V and J ends, which lost 7 bases and 7 bases, there was a span of 16 bases. Germline CDR1 reads SNHLY; CDR2 reads FYNNEI. The CDR3 runs to 13 residues. The CDR3 DNA is TGTGCCAGCAAGGGAAAGGGTGGGAGTGAAGCTTTCTTT. Its translation is CASKGKGGSEAFF.

The rearrangement joins TRBV12-3 or TRBV12-4 to TRBJ1-1, with D hard to call. Trimming stripped 4 bases from V and 0 bases from J, with 6 bases between. The CDR3 loop spans 13 amino acids. The chain's CDR3 is CASSWNMNTEAFF. The CDR3 bases are TGTGCCAGCAGTTGGAACATGAACACTGAAGCTTTCTTT.

In this sample, this clonotype turned up a few times. The chain carries TRBV7-9 and TRBJ2-3; 7 bases are a match to TRBD2. The junction had 18 bases not matched to a gene; V was cut back by 5 bases and J by 1 base. Germline V gene lookup returns CDR1 SEHNR and CDR2 FQNEAQ (reference sequence). The CDR3 extends over 19 amino acids. The DNA of the CDR3 is TGTGCCAGCAGCCCCACCGGCGTGGGAGGGCCGGGAGGCACAGATACGCAGTATTTT. Amino acid sequence: CASSPTGVGGPGGTDTQYF.

The count of this clonotype is one. The chain recombines TRBV4-2 with TRBJ2-3; a weak D match, TRBD1 (5 bases). The V end lost 3 bases, the J end lost 6 bases, and 10 bases lay between the germline ends. Germline CDR1 LGHNA, CDR2 YNFKEQ. CDR3 size: 13 residues. Here the CDR3 reads CASSQEWGDTQYF. Written as DNA, the CDR3 is TGTGCCAGCAGCCAGGAGTGGGGCGATACGCAGTATTTT.

This clonotype was seen a handful of times. The rearrangement joins TRBV6-1 to TRBJ2-3; 10 bases fit TRBD1. V shed 3 bases and J 6 bases; nucleotides not matched to a gene: 3. CDR3 length: 14 amino acids. Germline CDR1 is MNHNS and CDR2 is SASEGT. CDR3 loop: CASSEGQGRDTQYF. The CDR3 DNA reads as TGTGCCAGCAGTGAGGGACAGGGGCGGGATACGCAGTATTTT.

The chain combines TRBV2 with TRBJ1-6; a weak D match, TRBD1 (5 bases). The CDR3 extends over 16 amino acids. CDR1 SNHLY and CDR2 FYNNEI come from the germline V gene. Trimming removed 5 bases at V and 7 bases at J, with 18 bases between. The CDR3 sequence is CASSLRLGTENSPLHF. The CDR3 nucleotides read TGTGCCAGCAGTCTTCGTCTCGGGACGGAGAATTCACCCCTCCACTTT.

This clonotype came up a few times. CDR3 region: CASSLNRVGVNSPLHF. Here the CDR3 DNA reads TGTGCCAGCAGCCTCAACAGGGTGGGGGTTAATTCACCCCTCCACTTT. The chain uses TRBV7-2 and TRBJ1-6; TRBD1 might be the D (6 bases). The V gene lost 5 bases and the J gene lost 6 bases, with 17 bases spanning the gap. Germline V gives CDR1 SGHTA, CDR2 FQGNSA. The length of the CDR3 is 16 residues.

This clonotype was observed once. The chain links TRBV11-1 to TRBJ2-7, with D unresolved. Germline CDR1 SGHAT, CDR2 FQDESV (reference sequence). V shed 3 bases and J shed 3 bases, with 12 bases lying between them. The CDR3 covers 14 residues. The CDR3, as DNA: TGTGCCAGCAGCTTGAGGCCATCTGTCTACGAGCAGTACTTC. It encodes CASSLRPSVYEQYF.

The chain joins TRBV4-1 to TRBJ1-1, with D maybe TRBD1 (5 bases). Trimming removed 4 bases from V and 6 bases from J, with 15 bases in between. The CDR3 is 14 residues long. The germline V gene encodes CDR1 MGHRA and CDR2 YSYEKL. The CDR3 DNA sequence: TGCGCCAGCAGCCCGCAGGGCCGGAGCCCTGAAGCTTTCTTT. Encoded protein: CASSPQGRSPEAFF.

This clonotype was counted between two and nine times. The CDR3 coding sequence is TGTGCCAGCAGTTACTCGAAGTCGAGCGGTGAAAAACTGTTTTTT. The encoded protein is CASSYSKSSGEKLFF. The chain uses TRBV6-6 and TRBJ1-4; D ambiguous. This CDR3 has 15 amino acids. Germline-derived CDR1 and CDR2 are MNHNY and SVGAGI (reference sequence). Between the trimmed V and J ends, which lost 0 bases and 7 bases, there was a span of 12 bases.

V gene TRBV2 combines with J gene TRBJ1-5; D not certain. V lost 8 bases and J lost 3, with 11 bases in between. CDR1 is SNHLY, CDR2 FYNNEI, per germline. This CDR3 has 13 residues. This CDR3 is CASQGRFNQPQHF. The CDR3 DNA reads TGTGCCAGCCAAGGACGGTTCAATCAGCCCCAGCATTTT.

The gene calls are TRBV6-8 and TRBJ1-1; maybe TRBD1 (6 bases). V was pared by 7 bases and J by 5 bases, with 17 bases between. The length of the CDR3 is 14 residues. Germline V gene lookup returns CDR1 MNHGY and CDR2 SAAAGT. In DNA, the CDR3 is TGTGCCAGCAACCGACCAGGGGCAGGGACTGAAGCTTTCTTT. This codes for CASNRPGAGTEAFF.

This clonotype was picked up a small number of times. The chain uses TRBV4-1 and TRBJ1-3, with a possible D match to TRBD1 (6 bases). The CDR3 is 16 amino acids. V lost 1 base to trimming and J lost 1 base, with 11 bases between them. Looked up from germline, CDR1 is MGHRA and CDR2 is YSYEKL. CDR3 DNA sequence: TGCGCCAGCAGCCAAGGCAGGGGAAGGTCTGGAAACACCATATATTTT. Translated, it gives CASSQGRGRSGNTIYF.